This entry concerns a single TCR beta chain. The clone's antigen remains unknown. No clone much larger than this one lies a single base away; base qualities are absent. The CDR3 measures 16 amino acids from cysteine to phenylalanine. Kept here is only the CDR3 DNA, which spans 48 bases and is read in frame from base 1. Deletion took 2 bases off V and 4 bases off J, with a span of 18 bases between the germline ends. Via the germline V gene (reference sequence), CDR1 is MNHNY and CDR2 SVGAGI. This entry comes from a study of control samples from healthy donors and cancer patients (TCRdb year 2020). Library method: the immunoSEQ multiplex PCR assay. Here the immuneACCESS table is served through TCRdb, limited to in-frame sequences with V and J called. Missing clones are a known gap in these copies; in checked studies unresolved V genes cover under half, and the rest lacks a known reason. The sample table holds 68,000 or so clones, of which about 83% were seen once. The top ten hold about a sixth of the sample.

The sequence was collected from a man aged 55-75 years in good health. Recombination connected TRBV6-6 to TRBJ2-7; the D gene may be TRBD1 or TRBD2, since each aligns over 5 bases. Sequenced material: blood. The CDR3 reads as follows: CASSYGRDGDKYEQYF. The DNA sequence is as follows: TGTGCCAGCAGTTACGGTAGGGACGGTGATAAGTACGAGCAGTACTTC.